This is a list of T cell receptor beta chains from one sample in a study of OX40 agonist ivuxolimab in advanced cancers. This table comes from immunoSEQ multiplex PCR, and its TCRdb copy is limited to in-frame clones, with some not included. The sample has roughly 76,000 clones, under 95% seen once. The sequencing here drew on CD4+ or CD8+ T cells sorted from blood, taken in a trial of the OX40 agonist ivuxolimab. The origin of the receptors is an adult with an advanced solid tumor such as melanoma, head and neck, liver or kidney cancer. Both conserved end residues are part of each CDR3. The D gene is left open where the match is weak. A row's size may be missing; if present it is once, few, many or a size class.

d_call j_call clone_size v_call cdr3_nt cdr3_aa
- TRBJ2-7 - TRBV13 TGTGCCAGCAGCTTAAAATACGACGAGCAGTACTTC CASSLKYDEQYF
- TRBJ2-3 - TRBV27 TGTGCCAGCAGTTTGAAATTTGGGACAGATACGCAGTATTTT CASSLKFGTDTQYF
TRBD2 TRBJ2-7 medium-sized TRBV28 TGTGCCAGCAGTCCCCCAGGTAGCGGGAGCTACGAGCAGTACTTC CASSPPGSGSYEQYF
- TRBJ2-7 - TRBV6-5 TGTGCCAGCAGTCGTGACAGTGCCTCCTACGAGCAGTACTTC CASSRDSASYEQYF
- TRBJ2-3 - TRBV7-2 TGTGCCAGCAGATATCGGGAAGGTACGCAGTATTTT CASRYREGTQYF
TRBD1 TRBJ2-1 - TRBV5-1 TGCGCCAGCAGCTTCACAGGGGGCAATGAGCAGTTCTTC CASSFTGGNEQFF
- TRBJ1-2 - TRBV19 TGTGCCAGTAGCGGGGAGGCCAACTATGGCTACACCTTC CASSGEANYGYTF
- TRBJ2-3 - TRBV9 TGTGCCAGCAGCCCCGGGCAGGTCAGTACAGATACGCAGTATTTT CASSPGQVSTDTQYF
TRBD1 TRBJ1-2 - TRBV5-4 TGTGCCAGCAGCAATCCGGGACAGGGGTATGGCTACACCTTC CASSNPGQGYGYTF
TRBD2 TRBJ2-1 - TRBV4-3 TGCGCCAGCAGCCACACTAGCGGGAGGGATGAGCAGTTCTTC CASSHTSGRDEQFF
TRBD1 TRBJ1-1 - TRBV29-1 TGCAGCGTTGCGCCCCTGGACAGGGGTTATACTGAAGCTTTCTTT CSVAPLDRGYTEAFF
TRBD1 TRBJ2-3 - TRBV6-5 TGTGCCAGCAGTTACGGGACAGGGAAGGTCCCAGATACGCAGTATTTT CASSYGTGKVPDTQYF
TRBD2 TRBJ2-1 - TRBV19 TGTGCCAGTACCCTTGGACTAGCGGGTTGGAGCTCCTACAATGAGCAGTTCTTC CASTLGLAGWSSYNEQFF
- TRBJ2-7 - TRBV19 TGTGCCAGTAGTCCATCGAGTGGGGCCTACGAGCAGTACTTC CASSPSSGAYEQYF
- TRBJ2-1 - TRBV27 TGTGCCAGCAGTTTATCGATTTTCAGGGCCTCCTACAATGAGCAGTTCTTC CASSLSIFRASYNEQFF
TRBD2 TRBJ2-1 - TRBV4-2 TGTGCCAGCAGTCCACTAGCGGGGGGTCCCAATGAGCAGTTCTTC CASSPLAGGPNEQFF
- TRBJ1-5 - TRBV27 TGTGCCAGCAGTTTAGGGGCCTTACAGCCCCAGCATTTT CASSLGALQPQHF
- TRBJ1-5 - TRBV5-1 TGCGCCACCCAAGGGAGGGGGTATAGCAATCAGCCCCAGCATTTT CATQGRGYSNQPQHF
- TRBJ2-7 - TRBV9 TGTGCCAGCAGCGTCCGACCCTCAGGGTCGGTGGAGCAGTACTTC CASSVRPSGSVEQYF
- TRBJ2-7 - TRBV29-1 TGCAGCGTTGTGCAGGGCGCCTACGAGCAGTACTTC CSVVQGAYEQYF
- TRBJ2-7 - TRBV11-2 TGTGCCAGCAGCTTCCTCGGAGGCGAGCAGTACTTC CASSFLGGEQYF
- TRBJ2-7 - TRBV5-1 TGCGCCAGCAGCTTGTCCAGGGCCGAGCAGTACTTC CASSLSRAEQYF
- TRBJ1-5 - TRBV28 TGTGCCAGCACCATCCTGGGGCCACGGTGGGGCGTTGAGCCCCAGCATTTT CASTILGPRWGVEPQHF
TRBD1 TRBJ2-3 - TRBV7-9 TGTGCCAGCAGCGGAGGGGACAGGGCGAGAATGGTGCGGACGCAGTATTTT CASSGGDRARMVRTQYF
- TRBJ2-2 - TRBV5-4 TGTGCCAGCAGCTCGGACTCCACCGGGGAGCTGTTTTTT CASSSDSTGELFF
- TRBJ1-1 - TRBV25-1 TGTGCCAGCAGGAAAGGGGCGACTTCCCACCCAGAAGCTTTCTTT CASRKGATSHPEAFF
TRBD1 TRBJ2-2 - TRBV11-2 TGTGCCAGCAGCGGGACAGGGTCGAACACCGGGGAGCTGTTTTTT CASSGTGSNTGELFF
TRBD2 TRBJ2-7 - TRBV6-6 TGTGCCAGCAGTTACGAACTAGCGGGGTACGAGCAGTACTTC CASSYELAGYEQYF
TRBD1 TRBJ1-1 few TRBV4-2 TGTGCCAGCAGCCAAGTAACCGGGACAGGCGAAGCTTTCTTT CASSQVTGTGEAFF
- TRBJ2-7 - TRBV18 TGTGCCAGCTCTCTTACTGGGACGGGGAGGGAGCAGTACTTC CASSLTGTGREQYF
- TRBJ2-1 - TRBV4-3 TGCGCCAGCAGCCATGGCAATGAGCAGTTCTTC CASSHGNEQFF
- TRBJ1-1 - TRBV27 TGTGCCAGCAGTTTATTTGGGGGGGGTGAAGCTTTCTTT CASSLFGGGEAFF
- TRBJ2-7 - TRBV6-6 TGTGCCAGCAGTTACTTTTCGGCCGAGCAGTACTTC CASSYFSAEQYF
- TRBJ2-1 once TRBV6-1 TGTGCCAGCAGTGAATTAACAGACAATGAGCAGTTCTTC CASSELTDNEQFF
- TRBJ1-5 - TRBV15 TGTGCCACCAGCGGGACGGCGTATCAGCCCCAGCATTTT CATSGTAYQPQHF
- TRBJ1-5 - TRBV27 TGTGCCAGCAGTTTTCTTAGCAATCAGCCCCAGCATTTT CASSFLSNQPQHF
- TRBJ1-2 - TRBV4-2 TGTGCCAGCAGCCAAGACAACAGGGATATTGGCTACACCTTC CASSQDNRDIGYTF
- TRBJ2-7 - TRBV5-4 TGTGCCAGCAGCTTGGGGGGCCGTGACGAGCAGTACTTC CASSLGGRDEQYF
- TRBJ2-2 - TRBV28 TGTGCCAGCAGTTTATACACCGGGGAGCTGTTTTTT CASSLYTGELFF
- TRBJ1-1 - TRBV28 TGTGCCAGCAGTTTATTCCCATTGAACACTGAAGCTTTCTTT CASSLFPLNTEAFF
TRBD1 TRBJ2-7 - TRBV27 TGTGCCAGCAGTTCCGGACAGGGAGTCCACGAGCAGTACTTC CASSSGQGVHEQYF
- TRBJ1-1 - TRBV7-9 TGTGCCAGCAGCGGACACCGGGCCTTGGGTACCATGAACACTGAAGCTTTCTTT CASSGHRALGTMNTEAFF
TRBD2 TRBJ2-7 - TRBV28 TGTGCCAGCAGTTCTCTAGCGGAAGACTACGTCGGCTACGAGCAGTACTTC CASSSLAEDYVGYEQYF
TRBD2 TRBJ2-3 - TRBV7-9 TGTGCCAGCAGCTTTTTGGGGAGGGGAGATACGCAGTATTTT CASSFLGRGDTQYF
TRBD1 TRBJ1-1 once TRBV28 TGTGCCAGCAGTTCCCCCTCCGCGACAGGGAGGACTGAAGCTTTCTTT CASSSPSATGRTEAFF